Each of the 24 T cell receptor beta chains below was sequenced from the same sample in a study of T cells in Graves' hyperthyroidism and ophthalmopathy. Amplification of TCR beta CDR3 regions used RNA as the template. First-round RT-PCR of the TCR CDR3 relied on the HTBI primer set. TCRdb processed the multiplex PCR reads anew with MiXCR; each CDR3 protein has one entry. The sample carries a few hundred thousand distinct CDR3 sequences, 15% to 18% recorded once. The sample consisted of blood. Receptor source: a woman aged 25 to 45 with Graves' hyperthyroidism.

This clonotype came up many times. This rearrangement joins TRBV7-9 to TRBJ2-1, with 10 bases matching TRBD1. This CDR3 is 15 amino acids long. Germline CDR1 and CDR2: SEHNR and FQNEAQ (reference sequence). Unmatched junction bases numbered 5, after V lost 5 bases and J lost 4 bases. CDR3 sequence: CASSQTGGLYNEQFF. CDR3 bases: TGTGCCAGCAGCCAGACAGGGGGCTTGTACAATGAGCAGTTCTTC.

This clonotype was observed a few times. A much larger clone lies a single base off, so this may be a read error. J is TRBJ2-1 and V is TRBV7-9; 7 nucleotides line up with TRBD1. The V gene end was trimmed by 5 bases and the J gene end by 6 bases; junction bases not matched to a gene: 4. From germline, CDR1 is SEHNR and CDR2 FQNEAQ (reference sequence). This CDR3 comprises 13 residues. CDR3 region: CASSLEGANEQFF. The CDR3, as DNA: TGTGCCAGCAGCCTCGAGGGGGCCAATGAGCAGTTCTTC.

This clonotype was picked up many times. J is TRBJ2-1 and V is TRBV30; 11 bases align to TRBD2. The CDR3 runs 15 residues. V lost 2 bases, J lost 5 bases, and 5 bases stayed unmatched. Germline lookup yields CDR1 GTSNPN and CDR2 SVGIG (reference sequence). The CDR3 here is CAWSLGTSGHNEQFF. CDR3 sequence (DNA): TGTGCCTGGAGTCTCGGGACTAGCGGCCACAATGAGCAGTTCTTC.

This clonotype has ten or more counts. The chain combines TRBV2 with TRBJ2-1; 7 bases agree with TRBD2. Germline V gene data show CDR1 as SNHLY and CDR2 as FYNNEI. J was trimmed by 3 bases and V by 2 bases; bases with no gene match: 4. This CDR3 contains 15 residues. The CDR3 sequence is CASSETGGLYNEQFF. CDR3 bases: TGTGCCAGCAGTGAAACGGGAGGACTCTACAATGAGCAGTTCTTC. The whole variable domain, remainder taken from reference TRBV2 and TRBJ2-1, is EPEVTQTPSHQVTQMGQEVILRCVPISNHLYFYWYRQILGQKVEFLVSFYNNEISEKSEIFDDQFSVERPDGSNFTLKIRSTKLEDSAMYFCASSETGGLYNEQFFGPGTRLTVL.

This clonotype has a handful of counts. This sequence joins TRBV4-3 and TRBJ2-1; 9 bases are a match to TRBD2. V dropped 4 bases and J dropped 4; count of bases not matched to a gene: 5. CDR1 and CDR2 from the germline V gene are LGHNA and YSLEER. The CDR3 covers 15 residues. The CDR3 here is CASSRAGGRYNEQFF. The DNA for the CDR3 is TGCGCCAGCAGCCGTGCGGGAGGGCGTTACAATGAGCAGTTCTTC.

This clonotype was counted ten times or more. V and J are TRBV6-1 and TRBJ1-1; D possibly corresponds to TRBD1 (6 bases). The CDR3 has 14 residues. Germline V gene data show CDR1 as MNHNS and CDR2 as SASEGT. V shed 0 bases and J shed 3 bases, with 8 bases lying between them. The CDR3 DNA reads TGTGCCAGCAGTGAAGCAGGGGGGGACACTGAAGCTTTCTTT. This codes for CASSEAGGDTEAFF.

This clonotype showed up many times. The chain couples TRBV5-5 to TRBJ1-1; D is ambiguous. Per germline, CDR1 SGHKS and CDR2 YYEKEE (reference sequence). V was clipped by 4 bases and J by 0 bases, with 4 bases between them. The CDR3 has 12 amino acids. CDR3 bases: TGTGCCAGCAGCGAACTGAACACTGAAGCTTTCTTT. Its protein product is CASSELNTEAFF.

The chain couples TRBV27 to TRBJ2-7; D possibly corresponds to TRBD1 (6 bases). Germline V gives CDR1 MNHEY, CDR2 SMNVEV (reference sequence). V was cut by 4 bases and J by 2 bases, with 18 bases left in between. The CDR3 runs to 16 residues. CDR3 region: CASSYTGIDFPYEQYF. Written as DNA, the CDR3 is TGTGCCAGCAGTTATACAGGGATAGATTTTCCCTACGAGCAGTACTTC.

The chain joins TRBV7-6 to TRBJ2-1; 7 nucleotides match TRBD1. CDR1 and CDR2 (germline): SGHVS, FNYEAQ. With V trimmed by 5 bases and J by 4 bases, 8 bases remained unmatched. The CDR3 loop spans 15 amino acids. CDR3 in amino acids: CASSNTGAIYNEQFF. CDR3 DNA: TGTGCCAGCAGCAACACAGGGGCCATATACAATGAGCAGTTCTTC.

The gene calls are TRBV10-3 and TRBJ2-5; 9 bases line up with TRBD1. The germline gives CDR1 ENHRY, CDR2 SYGVKD. This CDR3 is built from 16 residues. V lost 4 bases to trimming and J lost 5 bases; unmatched junction nucleotides: 11. The DNA of the CDR3 is TGTGCCATCAGTGGACAGGGGGATGACACCGGGGAGACCCAGTACTTC. Its protein is CAISGQGDDTGETQYF.

This clonotype came up a few times. The J gene is TRBJ1-2, the V gene TRBV6-1; D not certain. Trimming cost V 0 bases and J 6 bases, with 14 bases left between them. Per germline, CDR1 MNHNS and CDR2 SASEGT. The CDR3 has 15 amino acids. CDR3 in amino acids: CASSEALAWPDGYTF. Here the CDR3 DNA reads TGTGCCAGCAGTGAAGCCCTAGCCTGGCCTGATGGCTACACCTTC.

The V and J genes are TRBV7-9 and TRBJ2-4, with unresolved D. The CDR3 has 12 amino acids. CDR1 and CDR2 (germline): SEHNR, FQNEAQ (reference sequence). Trimming removed 1 base from V and 14 bases from J, with 12 bases in between. This chain's CDR3 is CASSLVDGMKYF. The CDR3 nucleotides are TGTGCCAGCAGCTTAGTAGATGGGATGAAGTACTTC. Based on the CDR3 plus reference TRBV7-9 and TRBJ2-4, the full variable domain is DTGVSQNPRHKITKRGQNVTFRCDPISEHNRLYWYRQTLGQGPEFLTYFQNEAQLEKSRLLSDRFSAERPKGSFSTLEIQRTEQGDSAMYLCASSLVDGMKYFGAGTRLSVL.

The sample holds many counts of this clonotype. V and J are TRBV18 and TRBJ2-1, with D possibly being TRBD1 or TRBD2 (5 bases each). V lost 1 base and J lost 4, with 8 bases in between. Germline loops: CDR1 KGHSH, CDR2 LQKENI. The CDR3 consists of 14 residues. The CDR3 coding sequence is TGTGCCAGCTCACCACGGGACGGATACAATGAGCAGTTCTTC. Translating gives CASSPRDGYNEQFF.

This clonotype was found many times. DNA of the CDR3: TGTGCCAGCAGCTGGACTAGCGGGAACAATGAGCAGTTCTTC. Translated, it gives CASSWTSGNNEQFF. This chain connects TRBV3-1 to TRBJ2-1, with 12 bases fitting TRBD2. The CDR3 extends over 14 amino acids. Unmatched junction bases numbered 1, after V lost 5 bases and J lost 5 bases. Germline values: CDR1 LGHDT, CDR2 YNNKEL (reference sequence).

This clonotype was detected ten times or more. The rearrangement joins TRBV3-1 to TRBJ2-1; maybe TRBD1 (7 bases). The germline V gene has CDR1 LGHDT and CDR2 YNNKEL (reference sequence). The CDR3 is made up of 14 amino acids. V lost 2 bases, J lost 9 bases, and 14 bases lay in between. The CDR3 spells CASSQNPGGSEQFF. The CDR3 DNA is TGTGCCAGCAGCCAAAACCCAGGGGGGAGTGAGCAGTTCTTC.

This clonotype was seen many times. The CDR3 DNA reads as TGTGCCTGGAGATCAGGGTACGAGCAGTACTTC. The encoded protein is CAWRSGYEQYF. The chain recombines TRBV30 with TRBJ2-7, with a tentative D call TRBD1 (5 bases). Germline V gene data show CDR1 as GTSNPN and CDR2 as SVGIG (reference sequence). The germline V and J ends were trimmed by 3 bases and 4 bases, with 7 bases remaining between them. The CDR3 has 11 residues.

This chain connects TRBV3-1 to TRBJ2-1; D tentatively fits TRBD1 or TRBD2 (6 bases each). The CDR3 is 14 residues long. Trimming removed 3 bases from V and 4 bases from J, with 10 bases in between. Germline V gene sequence: CDR1 LGHDT, CDR2 YNNKEL (reference sequence). CDR3 sequence (DNA): TGTGCCAGCAGCCAGGGGGGCGGTTACAATGAGCAGTTCTTC. Translating it yields CASSQGGGYNEQFF.

This clonotype came up a few times. The chain recombines TRBV27 with TRBJ2-7, with a tentative D call TRBD1 (5 bases). Germline CDR1 is MNHEY and CDR2 is SMNVEV (reference sequence). The V gene lost 3 bases and the J gene lost 5 bases, with 14 bases spanning the gap. This CDR3 is built from 14 residues. The CDR3 here is CASSFQGDRNEQYF. CDR3 in DNA: TGTGCCAGCAGTTTTCAAGGGGATCGGAACGAGCAGTACTTC.

Turning to this clonotype: Just one base apart from a much larger clone, this may be a read error. The chain combines TRBV20-1 with TRBJ2-5, with D possibly being TRBD1 (5 bases). Germline-derived CDR1 and CDR2 are DFQATT and SNEGSKA (reference sequence). This CDR3 is 14 amino acids long. Trimming shortened V by 0 bases and J by 1 base, and 9 bases separated the two germline ends. CDR3 bases: TGCAGTGCTAGAGATTGGGGCAGCCAAGAGACCCAGTACTTC. Residues: CSARDWGSQETQYF.

The genes are TRBV2 and TRBJ2-1; TRBD2 agrees at 13 bases. Germline V lookup: CDR1 SNHLY, CDR2 FYNNEI. The CDR3 is 19 amino acids. V lost 6 bases to trimming and J lost 8 bases; unmatched junction nucleotides: 19. The CDR3 region has the DNA TGTGCCAGCAGAGCTAAACTAGCGGGAGGGCCTATGGTTGGTGATGAGCAGTTCTTC. It encodes CASRAKLAGGPMVGDEQFF.

The chain couples TRBV25-1 to TRBJ2-1; 8 positions match TRBD2. Germline-derived CDR1 and CDR2 are MGHDK and SYGVNS. J gave up 4 bases and V 5 bases, and 13 bases lay outside the gene matches. The CDR3 sequence is 17 residues long. CDR3 amino acids: CASSPDGGTRRYNEQFF. CDR3 DNA: TGTGCCAGCAGTCCTGATGGTGGGACTAGGCGGTACAATGAGCAGTTCTTC.

The table lists this clonotype with many counts. The genes are TRBV7-9 and TRBJ1-1, with a possible D match to TRBD1 (5 bases). The CDR3 has 14 amino acids. CDR1 and CDR2 (germline): SEHNR, FQNEAQ (reference sequence). Trimming took off 5 bases at V and 0 bases at J, with 10 bases between the two ends. In DNA, the CDR3 is TGTGCCAGCAGCGCCGGGGGGGTGAACACTGAAGCTTTCTTT. This sequence encodes CASSAGGVNTEAFF. Drawing the rest from reference TRBV7-9 and TRBJ1-1, the complete variable domain is DTGVSQNPRHKITKRGQNVTFRCDPISEHNRLYWYRQTLGQGPEFLTYFQNEAQLEKSRLLSDRFSAERPKGSFSTLEIQRTEQGDSAMYLCASSAGGVNTEAFFGQGTRLTVV.

This clonotype was counted ten times or more. The chain recombines TRBV3-1 with TRBJ1-4; unclear D gene. Germline V gene lookup returns CDR1 LGHDT and CDR2 YNNKEL (reference sequence). V dropped 1 base and J dropped 8 bases, with 5 bases sitting between them. The CDR3 totals 12 residues. This CDR3 reads CASSQVSEKLFF. CDR3 DNA: TGTGCCAGCAGCCAAGTCTCGGAAAAACTGTTTTTT.

This clonotype was detected only once. The chain employs TRBV7-9 and TRBJ2-5; either TRBD1 or TRBD2 may fit D (6 bases each). V was pared by 6 bases and J by 5 bases, with 19 bases between. Germline V gives CDR1 SEHNR, CDR2 FQNEAQ (reference sequence). The CDR3 contains 15 residues. DNA of the CDR3: TGTGCCAGCAGTCGGGGGCAGAACCTTCCTGAGACCCAGTACTTC. The encoded protein is CASSRGQNLPETQYF.